This T cell receptor (beta chain) appears in the sequencing data of a study of shared clonotypes between healthy human individuals. General observations from the study: Several donors held about 5% of naive CD4 clonotypes in common. Relative to clonotypes present in all four donors, those not shared had lower generation probabilities.

With regard to this clone: What it binds is not known.

CDR1 is LNHNV and CDR2 is YYDKDF in the germline V gene (reference sequence). CDR3 length: 15 amino acids. J gave up 9 bases and V 0 bases, and 3 bases lay outside the gene matches. Some clones are missing from TCRdb's copy, which holds only in-frame ones; the method was immunoSEQ multiplex PCR. The sample consists of around 2.3 million clones, almost 96% of them appearing once. The sample consisted of naive CD4+ T cells sorted from blood. Subset meaning: CD45RA+ positively selected. This TCR derives from a man in his late teens or twenties in good health. This chain links TRBV15 with TRBJ1-6; 9 nucleotides align to TRBD1. The CDR3 region has the DNA TGTGCCACCAGCAGAGAAGGACAGGGGTTTTCACCCCTCCACTTT. Translating it yields CATSREGQGFSPLHF.